Following are 10 T cell receptor beta chains from one sample sequenced in a study of shared clonotypes between healthy human individuals. The method was immunoSEQ multiplex PCR; TCRdb's version includes in-frame clones alone and lacks a portion of them. The table includes hundreds of thousands of clones, over 65% detected once. Sample: memory CD4+ T cells sorted from blood. Regarding subset: CD45RA-negative fraction. These receptor sequences come from a woman between 25 and 40 years old in good health.

The rearrangement links TRBV10-3 to TRBJ2-5, with 9 bases fitting TRBD1. Germline assignment: CDR1 ENHRY and CDR2 SYGVKD. The CDR3 is 16 residues long. V lost 2 bases, J lost 5 bases, and 9 bases stayed unmatched. CDR3 residues: CAISETGQGIGETQYF. The CDR3 nucleotides are TGTGCCATCAGTGAGACGGGACAGGGAATCGGGGAGACCCAGTACTTC.

This clone appeared a few times. This rearrangement joins TRBV18 to TRBJ2-3; 8 positions match TRBD2. The CDR3 has 15 residues. J lost 2 bases, V lost 6 bases, and 7 bases had no gene match. Germline CDR1 reads KGHSH; CDR2 reads LQKENI. CDR3 protein: CASSRRGGITDTQYF. The CDR3 DNA reads TGTGCCAGCTCCCGACGCGGGGGGATCACAGATACGCAGTATTTT.

J is TRBJ1-1 and V is TRBV29-1; D call uncertain. V was shortened by 1 base and J by 4 bases, with 10 bases between the two germline ends. The CDR3 loop spans 13 amino acids. Germline-derived CDR1 and CDR2 are SQVTM and ANQGSEA. This chain's CDR3 is CSVEGQGFTEAFF. CDR3 bases: TGCAGCGTTGAAGGACAAGGCTTCACTGAAGCTTTCTTT.

Points on this clone: Other DNA sequences in the same sample also yield this CDR3. This chain links TRBV2 with TRBJ2-7; the D gene is possibly TRBD1 (6 bases). This CDR3 contains 13 residues. Germline CDR1 SNHLY, CDR2 FYNNEI. V lost 4 bases to trimming and J lost 3 bases, with 10 bases between them. The CDR3 sequence: CASSGGGGYEQYF. CDR3 nucleotides: TGTGCCAGCAGTGGTGGGGGCGGCTACGAGCAGTACTTC.

The J gene is TRBJ2-2, the V gene TRBV7-2; 8 nucleotides match TRBD2. CDR1 and CDR2 from the germline V gene are SGHTA and FQGNSA. The CDR3 sequence is 16 residues long. Trimming at V came to 1 base and at J to 5 bases, leaving 6 bases not matched to a gene. CDR3: CASSLVPGGGTGELFF. The CDR3 nucleotides read TGTGCCAGCAGCTTAGTACCGGGAGGGGGAACCGGGGAGCTGTTTTTT.

This clone was recorded many times. The V gene is TRBV5-3, the J gene TRBJ1-2; D is uncertain. TRBV5-3 is labeled an ORF, and its function is uncertain. V was trimmed by 0 bases and J by 5 bases, leaving 5 bases between them. There are 12 residues in the CDR3. The CDR3 DNA sequence: TGTGCCAGAAGCTTGGGGCATTATGGCTACACCTTC. It specifies CARSLGHYGYTF.

The chain couples TRBV28 to TRBJ1-2, with no clear D. From germline, CDR1 is MDHEN and CDR2 SYDVKM. The CDR3 is 15 amino acids. V was clipped by 3 bases and J by 0 bases, with 11 bases between them. CDR3 bases: TGTGCCAGCAGTTTGTCTGCCACTTCTAACTATGGCTACACCTTC. Residues: CASSLSATSNYGYTF.

Note on this clone: Other nucleotide sequences in the sample specify the same CDR3. The V call is TRBV9, the J call TRBJ2-3, with D tentatively TRBD2 (6 bases). Germline V gene lookup returns CDR1 SGDLS and CDR2 YYNGEE. The V end was cut by 0 bases, the J end by 0 bases, with 8 bases between. The CDR3 is 15 residues long. CDR3: CASSVGGISTDTQYF. The CDR3 region has the DNA TGTGCCAGCAGCGTAGGCGGGATCAGCACAGATACGCAGTATTTT.

The genes are TRBV6-5 and TRBJ2-2, with no clear D. Per the germline V gene, CDR1 is MNHEY and CDR2 is SVGAGI. V shed 3 bases and J shed 6 bases, with 17 bases lying between them. The CDR3 spans 16 residues. In DNA form, the CDR3 reads TGTGCCAGCAGTTATGGGGTAAAGCCTAGGTCCGGGGAGCTGTTTTTT. Protein sequence: CASSYGVKPRSGELFF.

The rearrangement links TRBV25-1 to TRBJ2-4; no clear D. Germline loops: CDR1 MGHDK, CDR2 SYGVNS. V lost 5 bases, J lost 6 bases, and 14 bases lay in between. The CDR3 consists of 14 residues. Here the CDR3 reads CASSLMDGRNIQYF. The CDR3 nucleotides are TGTGCCAGCAGTCTAATGGACGGAAGAAACATTCAGTACTTC.